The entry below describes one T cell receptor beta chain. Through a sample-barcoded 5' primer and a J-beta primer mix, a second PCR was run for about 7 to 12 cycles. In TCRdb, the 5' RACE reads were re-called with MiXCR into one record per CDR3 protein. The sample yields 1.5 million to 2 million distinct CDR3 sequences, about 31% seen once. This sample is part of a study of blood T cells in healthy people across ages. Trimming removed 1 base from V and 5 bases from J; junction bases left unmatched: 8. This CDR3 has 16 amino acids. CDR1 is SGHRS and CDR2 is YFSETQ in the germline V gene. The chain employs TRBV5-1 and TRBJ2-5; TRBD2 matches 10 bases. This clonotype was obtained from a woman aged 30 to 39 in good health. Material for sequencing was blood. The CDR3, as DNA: TGCGCCAGCAGCTTGAGAGTAGCGGGAGGCGGGGAGACCCAGTACTTC. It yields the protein CASSLRVAGGGETQYF.